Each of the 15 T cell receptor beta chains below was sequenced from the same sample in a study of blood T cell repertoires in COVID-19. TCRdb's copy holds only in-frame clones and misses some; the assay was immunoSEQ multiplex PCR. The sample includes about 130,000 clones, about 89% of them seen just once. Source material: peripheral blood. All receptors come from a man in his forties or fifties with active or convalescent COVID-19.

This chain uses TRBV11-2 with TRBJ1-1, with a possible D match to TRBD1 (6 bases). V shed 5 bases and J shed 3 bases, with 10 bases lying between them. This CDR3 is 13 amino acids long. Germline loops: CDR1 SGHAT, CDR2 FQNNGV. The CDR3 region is CASSLTGYTEAFF. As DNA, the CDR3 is TGTGCCAGCAGCCTAACAGGGTACACTGAAGCTTTCTTT.

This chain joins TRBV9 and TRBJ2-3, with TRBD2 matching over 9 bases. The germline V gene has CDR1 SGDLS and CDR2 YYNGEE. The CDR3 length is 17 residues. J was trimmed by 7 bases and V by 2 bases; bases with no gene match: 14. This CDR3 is CASSVQERASGVNTQYF. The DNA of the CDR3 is TGTGCCAGCAGCGTCCAGGAGAGGGCTAGCGGGGTAAATACGCAGTATTTT.

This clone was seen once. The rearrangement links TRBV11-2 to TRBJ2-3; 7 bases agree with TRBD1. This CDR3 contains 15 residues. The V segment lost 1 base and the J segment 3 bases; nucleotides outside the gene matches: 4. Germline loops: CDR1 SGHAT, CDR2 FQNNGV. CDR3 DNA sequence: TGTGCCAGCAGCTTAGCCGGGACAGCGACAGATACGCAGTATTTT. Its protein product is CASSLAGTATDTQYF.

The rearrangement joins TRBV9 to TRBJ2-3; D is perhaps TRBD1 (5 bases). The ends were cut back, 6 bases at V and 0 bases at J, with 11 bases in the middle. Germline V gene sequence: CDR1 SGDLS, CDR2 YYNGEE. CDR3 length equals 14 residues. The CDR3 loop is CASTRQLSTDTQYF. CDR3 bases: TGTGCCAGCACCCGACAGCTAAGCACAGATACGCAGTATTTT.

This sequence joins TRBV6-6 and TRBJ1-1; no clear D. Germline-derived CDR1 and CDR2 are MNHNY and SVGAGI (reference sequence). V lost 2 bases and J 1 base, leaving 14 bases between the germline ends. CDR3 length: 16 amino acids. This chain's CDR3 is CASSYPPDRENTEAFF. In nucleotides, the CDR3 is TGTGCCAGCAGTTACCCCCCGGACCGGGAGAACACTGAAGCTTTCTTT.

The CDR3 DNA sequence: TGTGCCAGCAGTTTATTCAGTTCCCAGCCCCAGCATTTT. Translating it yields CASSLFSSQPQHF. The rearrangement joins TRBV28 to TRBJ1-5, with D unclear. The CDR3 extends over 13 amino acids. Germline-derived CDR1 and CDR2 are MDHEN and SYDVKM. Trimming left V 1 base short and J 7 bases short, with 8 bases between.

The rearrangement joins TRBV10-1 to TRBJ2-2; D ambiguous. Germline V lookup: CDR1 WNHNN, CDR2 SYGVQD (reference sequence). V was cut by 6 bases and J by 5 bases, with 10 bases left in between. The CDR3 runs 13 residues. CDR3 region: CASSGSSTGELFF. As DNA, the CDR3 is TGCGCCAGCAGCGGTAGCTCAACCGGGGAGCTGTTTTTT.

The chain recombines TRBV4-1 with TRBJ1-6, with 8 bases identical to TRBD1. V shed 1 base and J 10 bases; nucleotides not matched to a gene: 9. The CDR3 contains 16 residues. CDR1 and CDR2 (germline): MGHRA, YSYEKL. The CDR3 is CASSQATQGAGSPLHF. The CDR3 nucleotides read TGCGCCAGCAGCCAAGCGACCCAGGGGGCTGGATCACCCCTCCACTTT.

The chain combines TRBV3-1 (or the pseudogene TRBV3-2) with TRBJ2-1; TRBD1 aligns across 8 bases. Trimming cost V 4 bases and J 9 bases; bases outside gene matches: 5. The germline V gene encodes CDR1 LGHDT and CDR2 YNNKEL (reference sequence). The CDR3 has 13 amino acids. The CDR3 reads CASSPKTGGEQFF. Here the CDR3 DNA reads TGTGCCAGCAGCCCAAAAACAGGGGGTGAGCAGTTCTTC.

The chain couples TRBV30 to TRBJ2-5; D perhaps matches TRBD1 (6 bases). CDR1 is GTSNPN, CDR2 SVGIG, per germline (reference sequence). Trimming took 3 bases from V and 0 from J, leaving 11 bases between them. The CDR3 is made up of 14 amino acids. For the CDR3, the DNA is TGTGCCTGGAGCCAGGACAGCAACCAAGAGACCCAGTACTTC. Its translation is CAWSQDSNQETQYF.

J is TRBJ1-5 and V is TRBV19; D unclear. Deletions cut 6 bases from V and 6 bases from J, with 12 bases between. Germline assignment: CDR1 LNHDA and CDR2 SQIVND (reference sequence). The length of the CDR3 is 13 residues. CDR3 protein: CASSFGEGQPQHF. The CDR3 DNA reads TGTGCCAGTAGCTTCGGGGAGGGTCAGCCCCAGCATTTT. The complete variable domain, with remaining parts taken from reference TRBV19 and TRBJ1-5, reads DGGITQSPKYLFRKEGQNVTLSCEQNLNHDAMYWYRQDPGQGLRLIYYSQIVNDFQKGDIAEGYSVSREKKESFPLTVTSAQKNPTAFYLCASSFGEGQPQHFGDGTRLSIL.

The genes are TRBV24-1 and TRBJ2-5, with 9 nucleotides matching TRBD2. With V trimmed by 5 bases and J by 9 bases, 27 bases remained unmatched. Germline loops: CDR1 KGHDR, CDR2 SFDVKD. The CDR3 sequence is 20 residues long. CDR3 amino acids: CATSAKGLREGPRARWAQYF. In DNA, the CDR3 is TGTGCCACCAGTGCGAAGGGGTTGCGGGAGGGTCCAAGGGCCCGGTGGGCCCAGTACTTC.

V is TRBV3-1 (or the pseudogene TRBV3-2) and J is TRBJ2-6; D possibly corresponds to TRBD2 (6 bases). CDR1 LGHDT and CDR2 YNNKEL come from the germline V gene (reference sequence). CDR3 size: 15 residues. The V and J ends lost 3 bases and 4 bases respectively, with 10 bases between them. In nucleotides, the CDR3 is TGTGCCAGCAGCCAGGAGGGGTACGGGGCCAACGTCCTGACTTTC. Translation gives CASSQEGYGANVLTF.

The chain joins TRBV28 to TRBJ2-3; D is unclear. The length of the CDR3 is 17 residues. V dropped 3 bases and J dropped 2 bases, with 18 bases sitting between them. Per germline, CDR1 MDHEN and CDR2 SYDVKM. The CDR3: CASSLRTRAEATDTQYF. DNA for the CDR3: TGTGCCAGCAGTTTGCGTACGCGAGCCGAGGCCACAGATACGCAGTATTTT.

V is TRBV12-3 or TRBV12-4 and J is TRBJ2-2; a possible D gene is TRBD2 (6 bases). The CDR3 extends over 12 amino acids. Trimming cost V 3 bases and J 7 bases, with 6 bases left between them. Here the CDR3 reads CASSFSGGELFF. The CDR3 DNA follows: TGTGCCAGCAGTTTTAGCGGCGGGGAGCTGTTTTTT.